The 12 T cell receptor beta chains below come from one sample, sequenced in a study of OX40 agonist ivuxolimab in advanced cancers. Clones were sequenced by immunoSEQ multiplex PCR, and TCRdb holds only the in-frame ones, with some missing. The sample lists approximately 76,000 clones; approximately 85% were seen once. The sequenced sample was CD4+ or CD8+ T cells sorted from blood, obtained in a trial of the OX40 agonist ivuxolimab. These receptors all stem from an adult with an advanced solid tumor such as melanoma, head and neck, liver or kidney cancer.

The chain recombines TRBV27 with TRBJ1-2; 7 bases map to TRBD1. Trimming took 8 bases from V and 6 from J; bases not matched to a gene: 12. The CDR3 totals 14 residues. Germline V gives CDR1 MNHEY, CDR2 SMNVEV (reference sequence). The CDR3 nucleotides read TGTGCCAGCGGCCCAAGGGGGCTATTTCATGGCTACACCTTC. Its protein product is CASGPRGLFHGYTF.

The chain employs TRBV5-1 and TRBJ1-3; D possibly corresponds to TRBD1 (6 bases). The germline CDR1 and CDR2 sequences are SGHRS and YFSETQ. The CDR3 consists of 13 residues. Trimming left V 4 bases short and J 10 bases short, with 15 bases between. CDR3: CASSNNRDLTIYF. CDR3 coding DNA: TGCGCCAGCAGCAACAACAGGGATCTTACCATATATTTT. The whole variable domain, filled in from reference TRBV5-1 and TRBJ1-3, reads KAGVTQTPRYLIKTRGQQVTLSCSPISGHRSVSWYQQTPGQGLQFLFEYFSETQRNKGNFPGRFSGRQFSNSRSEMNVSTLELGDSALYLCASSNNRDLTIYFGEGSWLTVV.

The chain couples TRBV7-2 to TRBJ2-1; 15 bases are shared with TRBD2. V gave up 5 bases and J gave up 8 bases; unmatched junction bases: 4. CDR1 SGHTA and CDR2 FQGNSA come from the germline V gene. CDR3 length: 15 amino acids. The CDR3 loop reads CASSRRTSGRDEQFF. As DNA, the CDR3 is TGTGCCAGCAGCCGTCGGACTAGCGGGAGGGATGAGCAGTTCTTC. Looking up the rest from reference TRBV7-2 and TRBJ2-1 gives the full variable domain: GAGVSQSPSNKVTEKGKDVELRCDPISGHTALYWYRQSLGQGLEFLIYFQGNSAPDKSGLPSDRFSAERTGGSVSTLTIQRTQQEDSAVYLCASSRRTSGRDEQFFGPGTRLTVL.

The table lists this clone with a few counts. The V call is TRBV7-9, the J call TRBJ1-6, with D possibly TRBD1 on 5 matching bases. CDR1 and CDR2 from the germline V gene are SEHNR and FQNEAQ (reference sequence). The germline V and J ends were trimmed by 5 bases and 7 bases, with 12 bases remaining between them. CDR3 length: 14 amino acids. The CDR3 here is CASSASRENSPLHF. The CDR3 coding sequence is TGTGCCAGCAGCGCTAGCAGGGAAAATTCACCCCTCCACTTT.

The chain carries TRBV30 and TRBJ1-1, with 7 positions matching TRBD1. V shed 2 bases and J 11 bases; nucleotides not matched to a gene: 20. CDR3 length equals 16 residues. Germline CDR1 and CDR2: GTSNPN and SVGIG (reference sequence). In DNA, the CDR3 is TGTGCCTGGAGTTTACTCCGGGGACAGTTGGAAAGGGGGGCTTTCTTT. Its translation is CAWSLLRGQLERGAFF.

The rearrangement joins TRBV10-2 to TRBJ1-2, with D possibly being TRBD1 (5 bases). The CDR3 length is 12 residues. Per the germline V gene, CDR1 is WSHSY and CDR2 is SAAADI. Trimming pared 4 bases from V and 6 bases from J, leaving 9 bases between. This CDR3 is CASSGDRDGYTF. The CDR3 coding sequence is TGCGCCAGCAGTGGGGACCGGGATGGCTACACCTTC.

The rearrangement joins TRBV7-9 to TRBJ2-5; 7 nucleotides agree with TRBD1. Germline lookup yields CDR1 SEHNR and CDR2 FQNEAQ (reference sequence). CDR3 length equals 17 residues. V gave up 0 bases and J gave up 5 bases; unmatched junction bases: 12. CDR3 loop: CASSLARGAQGWETQYF. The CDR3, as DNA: TGTGCCAGCAGCTTAGCAAGAGGAGCACAGGGGTGGGAGACCCAGTACTTC.

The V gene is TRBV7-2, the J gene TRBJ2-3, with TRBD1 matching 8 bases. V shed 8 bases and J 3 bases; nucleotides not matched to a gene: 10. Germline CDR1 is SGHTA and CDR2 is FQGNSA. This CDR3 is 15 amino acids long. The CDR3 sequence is CASGMDRVRTDTQYF. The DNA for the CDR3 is TGTGCCAGCGGAATGGACAGGGTGCGTACAGATACGCAGTATTTT.

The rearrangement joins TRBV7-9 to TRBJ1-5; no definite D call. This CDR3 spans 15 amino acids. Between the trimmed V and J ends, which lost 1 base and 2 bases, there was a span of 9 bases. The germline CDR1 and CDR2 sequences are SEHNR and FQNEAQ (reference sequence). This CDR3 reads CASSLDGEGNQPQHF. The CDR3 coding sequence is TGTGCCAGCAGCTTAGACGGGGAGGGCAATCAGCCCCAGCATTTT.

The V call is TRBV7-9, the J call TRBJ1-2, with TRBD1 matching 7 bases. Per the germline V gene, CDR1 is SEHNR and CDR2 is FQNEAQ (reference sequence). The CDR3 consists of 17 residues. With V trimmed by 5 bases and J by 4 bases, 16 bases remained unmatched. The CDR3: CASSEIYRGRSGYGYTF. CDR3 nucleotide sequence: TGTGCCAGCAGCGAAATTTACAGGGGAAGGAGCGGCTATGGCTACACCTTC.

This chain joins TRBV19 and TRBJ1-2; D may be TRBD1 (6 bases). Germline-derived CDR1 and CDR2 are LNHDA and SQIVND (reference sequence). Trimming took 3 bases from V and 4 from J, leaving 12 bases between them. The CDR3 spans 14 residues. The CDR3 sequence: CASSILGQLYGYTF. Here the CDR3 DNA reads TGTGCCAGTAGTATCCTCGGACAGCTCTATGGCTACACCTTC. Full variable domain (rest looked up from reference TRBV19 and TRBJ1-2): DGGITQSPKYLFRKEGQNVTLSCEQNLNHDAMYWYRQDPGQGLRLIYYSQIVNDFQKGDIAEGYSVSREKKESFPLTVTSAQKNPTAFYLCASSILGQLYGYTFGSGTRLTVV.

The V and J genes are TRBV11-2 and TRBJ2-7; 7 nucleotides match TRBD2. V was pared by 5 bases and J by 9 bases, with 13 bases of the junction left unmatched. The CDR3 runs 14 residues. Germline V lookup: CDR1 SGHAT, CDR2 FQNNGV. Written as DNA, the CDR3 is TGTGCCAGCAGCCGTCAATCTAGCGGAGGGATGCAGTACTTC. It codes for CASSRQSSGGMQYF.